The T cell receptor (beta chain) under discussion was sequenced for a study of blood T cell repertoires in COVID-19 (dated by TCRdb to about 2020). At the level of the whole study: The collaborator samples originated in the United States, Italy and Spain and spanned the acute and convalescent phases of COVID-19. Deeply sampled blood TCRbeta repertoires from subjects exposed to, actively infected with, or recovered from COVID-19 were included in the dataset. The prospective study material was composed of cDNA or gDNA derived from T cells, B-cell-depleted T cells, or PBMCs. The samples were drawn from the first 160 participants of the ongoing ImmuneRACE study and from some 1,300 subjects provided by 6 global collaborators. Sample metadata almost always included a de-identified subject ID, COVID-19 status, age in years and sex. The repertoires were released in a freely available public database meant as a resource for research on the immune response to SARS-CoV-2. HLA class I and class II types, where available, came from metadata supplied by the sample provider rather than from assay-based typing.

Note on this clone: Which antigen it targets is not known. Base qualities are not at hand, and no much larger clone is one base apart.

The collaborating institutions used their own protocols to collect whole blood in K2EDTA tubes. For TCRbeta analysis, collaborator samples were shipped as frozen whole blood, as isolated PBMCs, or as DNA extracted from either sample type. CDR1 and CDR2, per the germline V gene (reference sequence), are LNHDA and SQIVND. V is pruned by 6 bases and J by 0 bases, leaving 8 bases of the junction without a gene match. The CDR3 holds 16 amino acids from the cysteine to the phenylalanine. Kept here is only the CDR3 DNA, which spans 48 bases and is read in frame from base 1. General conclusions and limits of the study: The quantity of clinical and demographic metadata differed by source and by participant and was supplied without curation.

TCRbeta CDR3 regions were amplified from genomic DNA by means of the immunoSEQ Assay, a bias-controlled multiplex PCR. The authors' pipeline ran thus. The number of nucleated cells in each sample was estimated from the amplification of reference gene primers within the assay. Sequence reads were collapsed and filtered to measure the absolute abundance of every unique TCRbeta CDR3 rearrangement. Productive Simpson clonality was computed per sample as the square root of Simpson's diversity index over productive rearrangements. Here the immuneACCESS table is served through TCRdb, limited to in-frame sequences with V and J called. Missing clones are a known gap in these copies; in checked studies unresolved V genes cover under half, and the rest lacks a known reason. V, J and clone size derive from that table, while D and trimming were established from the DNA sequence. The sample table shows under 60,000 clones, and approximately 87% are seen once. Roughly 5.7% of the sample is taken by the ten largest.

This chain joins TRBV19 to TRBJ1-5, and TRBD1 matches 7 of the central bases. Specimen: peripheral blood. The TCR comes from a human donor in a cohort sampled during active COVID-19. The CDR3 protein is CASSLQGIDSNQPQHF. The DNA sequence reads TGTGCCAGTAGCCTACAGGGGATTGATAGCAATCAGCCCCAGCATTTT.